These T cell receptor beta chains were read from a single sample in a study of regulatory T cells in long-lasting Graves disease. MiXCR, run by TCRdb on the multiplex PCR reads, gives a single entry per CDR3 protein. Of some 340,000 distinct CDR3 sequences detected, 10% to 15% appear once; the ten largest clones hold approximately 20%. The sample was also reused in another study, on T cells in Graves' hyperthyroidism and ophthalmopathy.

The sequencing here drew on peripheral blood mononuclear cells (PBMCs), taken at new diagnosis, from a patient treated with antithyroid drugs. The source is a woman aged 18-30 years with Graves disease. Both conserved end residues are part of each CDR3. D genes are given only for firm matches. The size field is filled for only some rows; it gives once, few, many or a size class.

clone_size | d_call | j_call | v_call | cdr3_nt | cdr3_aa
many | TRBD2 | TRBJ2-1 | TRBV27 | TGTGCCAGCAGTTTAGTAAGGGGACTAGCGAATGAGCAGTTCTTC | CASSLVRGLANEQFF
few | TRBD1 | TRBJ1-2 | TRBV4-2 | TGTGCCAGCAGCCAAGGAAGTCGGGACAGGGCCTTCTATGGCTACACCTTC | CASSQGSRDRAFYGYTF
many | - | TRBJ2-2 | TRBV7-2 | TGTGCCAGCAGCGGCCAGGCAGTTGCTACCGGGGAGCTGTTTTTT | CASSGQAVATGELFF
- | TRBD1 | TRBJ1-3 | TRBV10-3 | TGTGCCATCAGGCAGGGGGCGAAAGGAAACACCATATATTTT | CAIRQGAKGNTIYF
many | TRBD2 | TRBJ2-7 | TRBV12-3/TRBV12-4 | TGTGCCAGCAGTTTAACGGGGGGGGCTGGCGAGCAGTACTTC | CASSLTGGAGEQYF
many | - | TRBJ1-5 | TRBV15 | TGTGCCACCAGCAGAGACACATCTATCTTGAAGGAGCCCCAGCATTTT | CATSRDTSILKEPQHF
many | TRBD1 | TRBJ2-5 | TRBV11-1 | TGTGCCAGCAGCTCGGGACAGGGGCGACAAGAGACCCAGTACTTC | CASSSGQGRQETQYF
many | TRBD1 | TRBJ2-3 | TRBV2 | TGTGCCAGCAGTGAATTCATTATTAACAGGGGGACAGATACGCAGTATTTT | CASSEFIINRGTDTQYF
- | TRBD1 | TRBJ2-1 | TRBV20-1 | TGCAGTGCGGTGGAGACAGGGAAAGGCAATGAGCAGTTCTTC | CSAVETGKGNEQFF
few | - | TRBJ2-2 | TRBV14 | TGTGCCAGCAGCCCATGGAGGGGGTCTGGCGGGGAGCTGTTTTTT | CASSPWRGSGGELFF
many | - | TRBJ2-3 | TRBV19 | TGTGCCAGTAGTAGAGGGGGGTCCGGGGGCACAGATACGCAGTATTTT | CASSRGGSGGTDTQYF
- | TRBD1 | TRBJ2-5 | TRBV15 | TGTGCCACCAGCAGGGCGGCACAGGGGATCCAAGAGACCCAGTACTTC | CATSRAAQGIQETQYF
- | - | TRBJ2-7 | TRBV12-3/TRBV12-4 | TGTGCCAGCAAGGATGGTCTCGTCTCTTTGGGCGAGCAGTACTTC | CASKDGLVSLGEQYF
- | TRBD2 | TRBJ2-5 | TRBV7-9 | TGTGCCAGCAGAAAAACCGGGGGGGACGAGACCCAGTACTTC | CASRKTGGDETQYF
many | - | TRBJ1-5 | TRBV12-3/TRBV12-4 | TGTGCCAGCAGTTCGCGAGGAGGGCAGAATCAGCCCCAGCATTTT | CASSSRGGQNQPQHF
many | - | TRBJ1-1 | TRBV3-1 | TGTGCCAGCAGCCAAGCCGGACAGAACACTGAAGCTTTCTTT | CASSQAGQNTEAFF
few | - | TRBJ1-1 | TRBV29-1 | TGCAGCGTTGCGTCATGGCCCGAAATAAACACTGAAGCTTTCTTT | CSVASWPEINTEAFF
- | - | TRBJ1-5 | TRBV7-2 | TGTGCCAGCAGCTTAGTGGGCGGTAGCAATCAGCCCCAGCATTTT | CASSLVGGSNQPQHF
many | - | TRBJ1-1 | TRBV11-1 | TGTGCCAGCCAGAACGAGGCGAACACTGAAGCTTTCTTT | CASQNEANTEAFF
- | TRBD2 | TRBJ2-3 | TRBV4-2 | TGTGCCAGCAGCCAAATGCGGGGGGTAACAGATACGCAGTATTTT | CASSQMRGVTDTQYF
few | - | TRBJ2-7 | TRBV7-6 | TGTGCCAGCAGCTTAGTCCAGGGAGTTTCCTACGAGCAGTACTTC | CASSLVQGVSYEQYF
many | TRBD2 | TRBJ2-5 | TRBV27 | TGTGCCAGCAGCTCCCTCGGGCGGGAGGGCCAGGGGACCCAGTACTTC | CASSSLGREGQGTQYF
- | - | TRBJ2-5 | TRBV7-2 | TGTGCCAGCAGCGCCTGGGCTAGCAGTCAAGAGACCCAGTACTTC | CASSAWASSQETQYF
few | TRBD1 | TRBJ2-1 | TRBV5-6 | TGTGCCAGCAGCTTGTTGGGACAGGGGGCGAGTGAGCAGTTCTTC | CASSLLGQGASEQFF
many | - | TRBJ2-1 | TRBV20-1 | TGCAGTGCTCGCATAATGGGGGGCTCCTACAATGAGCAGTTCTTC | CSARIMGGSYNEQFF
many | - | TRBJ1-6 | TRBV12-3/TRBV12-4 | TGTGCCAGCAGTCCCCCCCTAGGGGGAGAAAAGCCCCTCCACTTT | CASSPPLGGEKPLHF